A selection of T cell receptor beta chains follows, all from one sample in a study of blood T cell repertoires in COVID-19. Only in-frame clones appear in the TCRdb table, and some are missing; sequencing was by immunoSEQ multiplex PCR. Altogether fewer than 40,000 clones are present, almost 85% being singletons, with the ten largest covering 9.9%. The material sequenced was peripheral blood. These receptors were collected from a human donor in a cohort sampled during active COVID-19. Each CDR3 is given with its conserved first and last residue. Each record gives: CDR3 protein, CDR3 DNA, J gene, D gene, V gene, clone size. D genes are given only for firm matches. A row's size may be missing; if present it is once, few, many or a size class.

CDR3aa: CASSKVRVSYSNQPQHF
CDR3nt: TGTGCCAGCAGCAAAGTCAGGGTGAGCTATAGCAATCAGCCCCAGCATTTT
j_gene: TRBJ1-5
d_gene: NA
v_gene: TRBV21-1
abundance: NA

CDR3aa: CASSLPSGGHYTDTQYF
CDR3nt: TGTGCCAGCAGCTTACCCAGCGGGGGGCATTACACAGATACGCAGTATTTT
j_gene: TRBJ2-3
d_gene: TRBD2
v_gene: TRBV7-8
abundance: NA

CDR3aa: CASSESGEARYGYNEQFF
CDR3nt: TGCGCCAGCAGTGAGTCTGGGGAGGCGAGGTATGGCTACAATGAGCAGTTCTTC
j_gene: TRBJ2-1
d_gene: NA
v_gene: TRBV10-1
abundance: few

CDR3aa: CASSLGSGANVLTF
CDR3nt: TGTGCCAGCTCACTCGGCTCTGGGGCCAACGTCCTGACTTTC
j_gene: TRBJ2-6
d_gene: NA
v_gene: TRBV18
abundance: few

CDR3aa: CASSNRQGNEQYF
CDR3nt: TGTGCCAGCAGCAATCGACAGGGAAACGAGCAGTACTTC
j_gene: TRBJ2-7
d_gene: TRBD1
v_gene: TRBV7-2
abundance: NA

CDR3aa: CASTVQGAGYTF
CDR3nt: TGTGCCAGCACCGTACAGGGGGCAGGCTACACCTTC
j_gene: TRBJ1-2
d_gene: TRBD1
v_gene: TRBV5-6
abundance: NA

CDR3aa: CASSDTGAGYGYTF
CDR3nt: TGTGCCAGCAGTGATACAGGGGCGGGATATGGCTACACCTTC
j_gene: TRBJ1-2
d_gene: TRBD1
v_gene: TRBV6-1
abundance: NA

CDR3aa: CASSRAYGELFF
CDR3nt: TGTGCCAGCAGCCGTGCCTACGGGGAGCTGTTTTTT
j_gene: TRBJ2-2
d_gene: NA
v_gene: TRBV7-9
abundance: NA

CDR3aa: CATSRDPVDRGGRQRDTEAFF
CDR3nt: TGTGCCACCAGCAGAGATCCCGTAGACAGGGGGGGAAGACAAAGGGACACTGAAGCTTTCTTT
j_gene: TRBJ1-1
d_gene: TRBD1
v_gene: TRBV15
abundance: NA

CDR3aa: CASIIYGGGTDTQYF
CDR3nt: TGTGCCAGCATCATCTATGGGGGGGGGACAGATACGCAGTATTTT
j_gene: TRBJ2-3
d_gene: TRBD2
v_gene: TRBV6-5
abundance: NA

CDR3aa: CASSLSGQITQYF
CDR3nt: TGTGCCAGCAGTTTGTCGGGACAGATAACCCAGTACTTC
j_gene: TRBJ2-5
d_gene: TRBD1
v_gene: TRBV12-3/TRBV12-4
abundance: NA

CDR3aa: CASSSLAGGAQETQYF
CDR3nt: TGCGCCAGCAGCTCTTTAGCGGGAGGAGCTCAAGAGACCCAGTACTTC
j_gene: TRBJ2-5
d_gene: TRBD2
v_gene: TRBV5-1
abundance: NA

CDR3aa: CASSPPGYNSPLHF
CDR3nt: TGTGCCAGCTCACCTCCAGGGTATAATTCACCCCTCCACTTT
j_gene: TRBJ1-6
d_gene: NA
v_gene: TRBV18
abundance: NA

CDR3aa: CASSLAVGADTQYF
CDR3nt: TGCGCCAGCAGCTTGGCGGTGGGCGCAGATACGCAGTATTTT
j_gene: TRBJ2-3
d_gene: NA
v_gene: TRBV5-1
abundance: NA

CDR3aa: CASSLAPPPDTQYF
CDR3nt: TGTGCCAGCAGCTTGGCTCCTCCTCCGGATACGCAGTATTTT
j_gene: TRBJ2-3
d_gene: NA
v_gene: TRBV7-2
abundance: NA

CDR3aa: CASSRGTGDSEKLFF
CDR3nt: TGTGCCAGCTCCCGAGGGACAGGGGACAGTGAAAAACTGTTTTTT
j_gene: TRBJ1-4
d_gene: TRBD1
v_gene: TRBV18
abundance: NA

CDR3aa: CASSSTRTGLLNTEAFF
CDR3nt: TGCGCCAGCAGCTCGACAAGGACAGGGCTCCTGAACACTGAAGCTTTCTTT
j_gene: TRBJ1-1
d_gene: TRBD1
v_gene: TRBV5-1
abundance: NA